There are a few counts of the clone carrying this T cell receptor beta chain. Its cognate antigen is unknown. The data were obtained in a study of human T cells and chemical hapten exposure. Turning to the study itself: TCR yield per sample varied, mainly due to pooled library volumes. Study-level findings and limits: High-frequency TCRs, those above 1 in 1000, stayed the same after DPC sensitization.

Attachment of unique molecular identifiers to individual cDNA molecules was performed in the library. TCRdb passed the RACE reads through MiXCR, listing each CDR3 protein once. This sample has some 77,000 distinct CDR3 sequences, with around 9.4% found just once. The time point denotes: healthy volunteer bleed at 6 weeks. The template was total RNA from unfractionated whole blood. The clonotype originates from a female donor in good health. Some clones in this sample may be carry-over from other donors' samples. The material sequenced was whole blood.

The DNA of the CDR3 is TGCAGTGCAACCAGACAGTCGAACACTGAAGCTTTCTTT. Protein sequence: CSATRQSNTEAFF. V and J are TRBV20-1 and TRBJ1-1; D possibly corresponds to TRBD1 (5 bases). V gave up 6 bases and J gave up 1 base, with 12 bases separating them. The CDR3 extends over 13 amino acids. Germline V lookup: CDR1 DFQATT, CDR2 SNEGSKA (reference sequence).